The T cell receptor beta chain described here comes from a study of blood T cell repertoires in COVID-19. Study overall: PBMCs, B-cell-depleted T cells, or T cells provided the cDNA or gDNA that made up the material.

All enrollees were roughly 18 to 100 years old and from roughly 26 US areas. Exposed enrollees encountered a COVID-19 case at some point within 2 weeks before study entry. V lost 2 bases and J 2 bases, leaving 10 bases between the germline ends. From germline, CDR1 is MNHEY and CDR2 SMNVEV (reference sequence). This CDR3 spans 14 amino acids. Study processing details: Reference gene primer amplification gave nucleated cell count estimates. The repertoire was sequenced with immunoSEQ multiplex PCR; TCRdb's copy has only in-frame clones and lacks some. V and J calls and clone size are as listed in that table; D and trimming were resolved from the DNA. The sample includes over 200,000 clones, 88% of them seen just once.

The TCR comes from a woman in her twenties or thirties who had been exposed to COVID-19. The sample was PBMCs or T cells enriched from blood (not recorded which). V and J are TRBV27 and TRBJ2-7, with D unclear. The CDR3 loop is CASSLLTAAYEQYF. The CDR3 DNA is TGTGCCAGCAGTTTACTGACTGCCGCCTACGAGCAGTACTTC.